One TCR beta chain is described in this entry. These data originate in a study of regulatory T cells in long-lasting Graves disease. HTBI primers from iRepertoire and Arm-PCR of CDR3 regions yielded the TCR beta libraries. MiXCR, applied by TCRdb to the multiplex PCR reads, yields one record per CDR3 protein. The table lists around 470,000 distinct CDR3 sequences, approximately 14% of them singletons, with around a sixth in the top ten. The time point here: newly diagnosed GD, antithyroid drugs for less than 3 months. With RNA extracted from PBMCs as input, the TCR library was made. These data also formed part of another study, on T cells in Graves' hyperthyroidism and ophthalmopathy.

The specimen comprised peripheral blood mononuclear cells (PBMCs), sampled at new diagnosis, from a patient treated with antithyroid drugs. The receptor comes from a woman aged 50 to 65 with Graves disease.

The CDR3 reads CASSLGTSVSTDTQYF. The CDR3 nucleotides read TGTGCCAGCAGCTTGGGGACTAGCGTTAGCACAGATACGCAGTATTTT. This chain joins TRBV5-4 and TRBJ2-3; 9 nucleotides align to TRBD2. V shed 0 bases and J 0 bases; nucleotides not matched to a gene: 2. There are 16 residues in the CDR3. Looked up from germline, CDR1 is SGHNT and CDR2 is YYREEE (reference sequence).